What follows are 9 T cell receptor beta chains derived from one specimen sequenced in a study of T cell changes during pregnancy in multiple sclerosis. Repertoires were generated with immunoSEQ multiplex PCR, while TCRdb's copy carries only in-frame clones and drops some. The sample records around 74,000 clones, less than 90% being singletons. Sequencing was performed on peripheral blood, taken before pregnancy. Receptors originate from a female donor with multiple sclerosis, enrolled in a pregnancy study.

V and J are TRBV2 and TRBJ2-7; possibly TRBD2 for D (6 bases). CDR1 and CDR2 (germline): SNHLY, FYNNEI. The CDR3 is 16 residues long. The V and J ends lost 6 bases and 1 base respectively, with 19 bases between them. The CDR3 reads CASRGSRAGTSYEQYF. CDR3 bases: TGTGCCAGCAGGGGATCCCGGGCGGGAACATCCTACGAGCAGTACTTC.

The chain combines TRBV29-1 with TRBJ1-2; a possible D gene is TRBD1 (5 bases). Trimming cost V 3 bases and J 3 bases, with 11 bases left between them. The CDR3 is 13 residues long. Germline assignment: CDR1 SQVTM and CDR2 ANQGSEA. CDR3 coding DNA: TGCAGCGTTGAGGAGGGGATAGACTATGGCTACACCTTC. Its translation: CSVEEGIDYGYTF. Full variable domain (rest looked up from reference TRBV29-1 and TRBJ1-2): SAVISQKPSRDICQRGTSLTIQCQVDSQVTMMFWYRQQPGQSLTLIATANQGSEATYESGFVIDKFPISRPNLTFSTLTVSNMSPEDSSIYLCSVEEGIDYGYTFGSGTRLTVV.

V usage is TRBV5-4 and J usage is TRBJ2-7, with 7 bases that match TRBD1. CDR3 length: 15 amino acids. V dropped 4 bases and J dropped 3; count of bases not matched to a gene: 10. Germline V gene lookup returns CDR1 SGHNT and CDR2 YYREEE (reference sequence). The CDR3 reads CASSPGQTSNYEQYF. Written as DNA, the CDR3 is TGTGCCAGCAGCCCGGGACAGACTTCGAACTACGAGCAGTACTTC.

The rearrangement links TRBV19 to TRBJ1-3; D call uncertain. V was shortened by 7 bases and J by 0 bases, with 10 bases between the two germline ends. The germline V gene has CDR1 LNHDA and CDR2 SQIVND (reference sequence). CDR3 length: 14 amino acids. This CDR3 is CASMIGSSGNTIYF. Written as DNA, the CDR3 is TGTGCCAGTATGATTGGGAGCTCTGGAAACACCATATATTTT.

V and J are TRBV7-3 and TRBJ1-6; TRBD1 aligns across 11 bases. After removal of 4 bases from V and 10 bases from J, the junction contained 3 bases not matched to a gene. Looked up from germline, CDR1 is SGHTA and CDR2 is FQGTGA. This CDR3 contains 14 residues. The CDR3 reads CASSSGQGASPLHF. CDR3 DNA sequence: TGTGCCAGCAGCTCCGGACAGGGGGCCTCACCCCTCCACTTT.

The CDR3 DNA reads as TGTGCCAGCTCATCCTCCCCCCCGACAGGGGGAAATAATCAGCCCCAGCATTTT. This gives the protein CASSSSPPTGGNNQPQHF. V usage is TRBV18 and J usage is TRBJ1-5; 9 bases match TRBD1. The length of the CDR3 is 18 residues. The germline gives CDR1 KGHSH, CDR2 LQKENI. The J segment lost 4 bases and the V segment lost 5 bases, leaving 15 bases of the junction unmatched.

This clone was counted once. The chain joins TRBV7-8 to TRBJ2-7; 8 nucleotides align to TRBD1. Germline CDR1 SGHVS, CDR2 FQNEAQ. Losses at the gene ends were 5 bases for V and 6 bases for J; bases not matched to a gene: 6. The CDR3 spans 13 residues. CDR3 DNA: TGTGCCAGCAGCACCGGGACAGGCGGCGAGCAGTACTTC. Residues: CASSTGTGGEQYF.

The V call is TRBV11-1, the J call TRBJ1-1; the match to TRBD1 covers 7 bases. Germline values: CDR1 SGHAT, CDR2 FQDESV (reference sequence). The CDR3 is made up of 17 amino acids. The trim removed 1 base at V and 3 bases at J, leaving 11 bases unmatched. The CDR3 here is CASSLGGYRGGYTEAFF. The DNA of the CDR3 is TGTGCCAGCAGCTTAGGAGGGTACAGGGGAGGATACACTGAAGCTTTCTTT.

This rearrangement joins TRBV7-8 to TRBJ2-2; TRBD1 matches 8 bases. The CDR3 is 13 residues long. V gave up 5 bases and J gave up 7 bases; unmatched junction bases: 3. Germline lookup yields CDR1 SGHVS and CDR2 FQNEAQ. Here the CDR3 DNA reads TGTGCCAGCAGCAGACAGGGGTACGGGGAGCTGTTTTTT. This gives the protein CASSRQGYGELFF.